This entry describes one T cell receptor (beta chain). Its antigen is as yet unknown. This sample stems from a study of cytomegalovirus exposure and HLA in healthy donors. Turning to the study itself: Across around 400 genotyped donors, just over 80% landed in the Caucasian-associated ancestry cluster.

V lost 1 base and J 1 base, leaving 16 bases between the germline ends. The CDR3 has 17 residues. Germline CDR1 and CDR2: SGHRS and YFSETQ. Broader study findings: Most CMV-associated TCR beta chains appeared HLA-restricted in a later analysis. Reported findings show TCR beta sequences accurately forecast HLA-A and HLA-B alleles in most subjects.

Amplification used 60 Vbeta primers and 13 Jbeta primers. Clones were sequenced by immunoSEQ multiplex PCR, and TCRdb holds only the in-frame ones, with some missing. This table has around 85,000 clones, about 77% appearing once. V and J are TRBV5-1 and TRBJ2-3; D not certain. The sequence was collected from a man aged 55-75 years in good health and CMV-seronegative. Sequencing was carried out using PBMCs. CDR3 coding DNA: TGCGCCAGCAGCTTGTCGGTAGGCGGCGCCGGCACAGATACGCAGTATTTT. It specifies CASSLSVGGAGTDTQYF.